A single sample is the source of the 5 T cell receptor beta chains below, sequenced in a study of blood T cells in healthy people across ages. Together with a sample-barcoded 5' primer, a J-beta primer mix was included in a second PCR lasting roughly 6 to 12 cycles. TCRdb used MiXCR to reprocess the 5' RACE reads, holding one entry per CDR3 protein. The sample has 850,000 or so distinct CDR3 sequences, under 30% seen once. Source material: blood. The receptors were sampled from a woman aged 80 or over in good health.

This clonotype has ten or more counts. The rearrangement joins TRBV6-6 to TRBJ1-2; 9 bases are a match to TRBD1. The V and J ends lost 5 bases and 8 bases, in that order; junction bases with no gene match: 6. CDR1 MNHNY and CDR2 SVGAGI come from the germline V gene (reference sequence). This CDR3 is 13 amino acids long. CDR3 in amino acids: CASSLQGAKGYTF. The CDR3 nucleotides are TGTGCCAGCAGTCTACAGGGGGCTAAGGGCTACACCTTC.

This clonotype was recorded at least ten times. The CDR3 region is CASKQASRADTQYF. The DNA of the CDR3 is TGTGCCAGCAAGCAGGCTAGCCGGGCAGATACGCAGTATTTT. V gene TRBV6-1 combines with J gene TRBJ2-3, with D tentatively TRBD2 (5 bases). The germline V gene encodes CDR1 MNHNS and CDR2 SASEGT. CDR3 length: 14 amino acids. Trimming shortened V by 7 bases and J by 4 bases, and 15 bases separated the two germline ends.

This clonotype appeared a single time. A clone one base away is much larger, so this may be a read error. V usage is TRBV3-1 and J usage is TRBJ2-7, with D hard to call. V gave up 1 base and J gave up 4 bases, with 20 bases separating them. Germline V gene lookup returns CDR1 LGHDT and CDR2 YNNKEL (reference sequence). This CDR3 spans 17 amino acids. CDR3 region: CASSQGLGTVVAYEQYF. For the CDR3, the DNA is TGTGCCAGCAGCCAAGGGCTGGGAACAGTAGTAGCATACGAGCAGTACTTC.

This clonotype has just a few counts. This may come from a read error, since a much larger clone is one base off. The rearrangement links TRBV6-1 to TRBJ2-1; D could derive from TRBD1 or TRBD2 (5 bases each). Looked up from germline, CDR1 is MNHNS and CDR2 is SASEGT. This CDR3 is built from 16 residues. Trimming took 4 bases from V and 0 from J, leaving 13 bases between them. The CDR3 sequence is CASSGMGTSSYNEQFF. DNA for the CDR3: TGTGCCAGCAGTGGTATGGGGACCAGCTCCTACAATGAGCAGTTCTTC.

This clonotype has a count of ten or more. The rearrangement joins TRBV6-4 to TRBJ2-7; 10 bases map to TRBD1. The V gene end was trimmed by 0 bases and the J gene end by 2 bases; junction bases not matched to a gene: 4. The germline gives CDR1 MRHNA, CDR2 SNTAGT. This CDR3 is 16 amino acids long. The CDR3 region is CASSDSLGTGAYEQYF. The CDR3 DNA reads as TGTGCCAGCAGTGACTCGCTCGGGACAGGGGCCTACGAGCAGTACTTC.